Following are 10 T cell receptor beta chains from one sample sequenced in a study of cytomegalovirus exposure and HLA in healthy donors. Amplification used 60 Vbeta primers and 13 Jbeta primers. TCRdb's copy holds only in-frame clones and misses some; the assay was immunoSEQ multiplex PCR. Among 150,000 to 200,000 clones listed, 81% were seen once. The material sequenced was PBMCs. These TCRs come from a middle-aged man in good health and CMV-seropositive.

This chain connects TRBV29-1 to TRBJ2-7; maybe TRBD1 (5 bases). The CDR3 totals 13 residues. CDR1 and CDR2 from the germline V gene are SQVTM and ANQGSEA. The V end lost 2 bases, the J end lost 2 bases, and 10 bases lay between the germline ends. The CDR3, as DNA: TGCAGCGTTGAAAGGCAGGGCCCCTACGAGCAGTACTTC. As protein: CSVERQGPYEQYF.

The chain joins TRBV27 to TRBJ1-5; a weak D match, TRBD1 (6 bases). Germline lookup yields CDR1 MNHEY and CDR2 SMNVEV (reference sequence). Trimming shortened V by 4 bases and J by 4 bases, and 17 bases separated the two germline ends. The CDR3 sequence is 16 residues long. CDR3 loop: CASSYSEGGYNQPQHF. CDR3 in DNA: TGTGCCAGCAGTTACTCGGAGGGGGGGTATAATCAGCCCCAGCATTTT.

The sample holds a few counts of this clone. The chain links TRBV10-3 to TRBJ1-4; TRBD1 aligns across 8 bases. Germline V gene lookup returns CDR1 ENHRY and CDR2 SYGVKD. Losses at the gene ends were 8 bases for V and 5 bases for J; bases not matched to a gene: 10. CDR3 length: 15 residues. In DNA form, the CDR3 reads TGTGCCATCGGGAAAAACAGGGGGGAAAATGAAAAACTGTTTTTT. Protein: CAIGKNRGENEKLFF.

The genes are TRBV2 and TRBJ2-1; 8 nucleotides match TRBD1. The CDR3 covers 17 residues. The junction had 14 bases not matched to a gene; V was cut back by 4 bases and J by 6 bases. Germline lookup yields CDR1 SNHLY and CDR2 FYNNEI. The DNA of the CDR3 is TGTGCCAGCAGTGGGACAGGGAGGAGGGTCTCTACCAATGAGCAGTTCTTC. Protein product: CASSGTGRRVSTNEQFF.

The chain employs TRBV5-1 and TRBJ2-3; D possibly corresponds to TRBD2 (5 bases). V lost 3 bases to trimming and J lost 5 bases, with 7 bases between them. The CDR3 consists of 12 residues. Germline CDR1 and CDR2: SGHRS and YFSETQ. The CDR3 spells CASSSGLDTQYF. As DNA, the CDR3 is TGCGCCAGCAGCTCAGGACTAGATACGCAGTATTTT. Combining the CDR3 with reference TRBV5-1 and TRBJ2-3 gives the whole variable domain KAGVTQTPRYLIKTRGQQVTLSCSPISGHRSVSWYQQTPGQGLQFLFEYFSETQRNKGNFPGRFSGRQFSNSRSEMNVSTLELGDSALYLCASSSGLDTQYFGPGTRLTVL.

The chain employs TRBV2 and TRBJ2-2; tentatively, D is TRBD1 (6 bases). The germline V and J ends were trimmed by 5 bases and 2 bases, with 15 bases remaining between them. The CDR3 loop spans 16 amino acids. Looked up from germline, CDR1 is SNHLY and CDR2 is FYNNEI. The CDR3 DNA follows: TGTGCCAGCAGTCCCCTGGGACAAATCAACACCGGGGAGCTGTTTTTT. It is translated as CASSPLGQINTGELFF.

This clone was counted between two and nine times. The chain has TRBV5-6 and TRBJ2-7, with no clear D. The CDR3 extends over 15 amino acids. Trimming took 1 base from V and 3 from J, leaving 14 bases between them. Germline lookup yields CDR1 SGHDT and CDR2 YYEEEE. CDR3: CASSLRSVLIYEQYF. DNA for the CDR3: TGTGCCAGCAGCTTGCGGTCGGTACTTATCTACGAGCAGTACTTC.

CDR3 bases: TGTGCCAGCTCACGAGGAACGTCCACTGAAGCTTTCTTT. Its protein product is CASSRGTSTEAFF. V is TRBV18 and J is TRBJ1-1; D not resolved. This CDR3 comprises 13 residues. Trimming cost V 4 bases and J 4 bases, with 10 bases left between them. CDR1 and CDR2 (germline): KGHSH, LQKENI.

This clone was counted a single time. V gene TRBV5-1 combines with J gene TRBJ1-1; tentative D call: TRBD1 (6 bases). This CDR3 has 17 amino acids. The V end was cut by 2 bases, the J end by 0 bases, with 17 bases between. CDR1 and CDR2 (germline): SGHRS, YFSETQ. DNA for the CDR3: TGCGCCAGCAGCTTTTCTCCCCGGGGGGGCATGAACACTGAAGCTTTCTTT. This gives the protein CASSFSPRGGMNTEAFF.

The genes are TRBV2 and TRBJ2-2; 9 nucleotides align to TRBD2. V trimming: 6 bases; J trimming: 7 bases; junction bases outside the gene matches: 18. The CDR3 covers 18 residues. Germline loops: CDR1 SNHLY, CDR2 FYNNEI. The CDR3 spells CASSPIGSGGILGGELFF. The CDR3 DNA follows: TGTGCCAGCAGCCCGATTGGGAGCGGGGGGATCTTGGGCGGGGAGCTGTTTTTT.